The 21 T cell receptor beta chains below come from one sample, sequenced in a study of vaccination effects on CD4 cells after COVID-19. Subsequent to a culture period of more than 8 days, CD4+ T cells were isolated. Their antigens remain unidentified. Sequenced by immunoSEQ multiplex PCR; TCRdb stores in-frame clones only, minus some. The sample lists about 74,000 clones, 77% occurring once. The sample here was CD4+ T cells from PBMCs cultured without peptide, taken before COVID-19 vaccination. All receptors come from a human donor who received a COVID-19 vaccine.

This clone was seen a handful of times. The CDR3 reads CASHGAGELFF. The CDR3 DNA reads as TGTGCCAGTCATGGTGCCGGGGAGCTGTTTTTT. The gene calls are TRBV19 and TRBJ2-2, with D uncertain. V dropped 8 bases and J dropped 6 bases, with 7 bases sitting between them. The CDR3 consists of 11 residues. Germline assignment: CDR1 LNHDA and CDR2 SQIVND (reference sequence).

V and J are TRBV10-2 and TRBJ2-7; 8 nucleotides align to TRBD2. This CDR3 has 13 residues. The V and J ends lost 5 bases and 3 bases, in that order; junction bases with no gene match: 3. Germline values: CDR1 WSHSY, CDR2 SAAADI. Here the CDR3 reads CASSYRGGYEQYV. DNA for the CDR3: TGCGCCAGCAGTTATCGGGGGGGCTACGAGCAGTACGTC.

This clone was detected a few times. Written as DNA, the CDR3 is TGTGCCAGCAGAATGTTGGCAGGGTATAATTCACCCCTCCACTTT. The encoded protein is CASRMLAGYNSPLHF. V gene TRBV27 combines with J gene TRBJ1-6, with a weak D call TRBD1 (5 bases). This CDR3 is built from 15 residues. Germline V gene lookup returns CDR1 MNHEY and CDR2 SMNVEV (reference sequence). Trimming stripped 6 bases from V and 4 bases from J, with 13 bases between.

This chain connects TRBV5-1 to TRBJ2-5, with 11 bases aligning to TRBD2. With V trimmed by 2 bases and J by 2 bases, 2 bases remained unmatched. The CDR3 runs to 15 residues. The germline V gene has CDR1 SGHRS and CDR2 YFSETQ. The CDR3 DNA is TGCGCCAGCAGCTTCCTAGCGGGGGGTCAAGAGACCCAGTACTTC. This sequence encodes CASSFLAGGQETQYF.

The chain combines TRBV18 with TRBJ2-5; 7 bases map to TRBD1. V shed 5 bases and J 7 bases; nucleotides not matched to a gene: 13. Germline V lookup: CDR1 KGHSH, CDR2 LQKENI. This CDR3 spans 15 amino acids. The CDR3 loop is CASSEGQKIEGTQYF. The DNA for the CDR3 is TGTGCCAGCTCAGAGGGACAGAAGATCGAAGGGACCCAGTACTTC.

The V and J genes are TRBV6-2 or TRBV6-3 and TRBJ2-7; D is unclear. Trimming took off 5 bases at V and 4 bases at J, with 12 bases between the two ends. Germline-derived CDR1 and CDR2 are MNHEY and SVGEGT. CDR3 length: 13 residues. DNA for the CDR3: TGTGCCAGCAGTCGCGGCCCCCAATACGAGCAGTACGTC. Amino acids: CASSRGPQYEQYV.

The chain combines TRBV30 with TRBJ1-3; no firm D call. Germline values: CDR1 GTSNPN, CDR2 SVGIG (reference sequence). V shed 2 bases and J shed 3 bases, with 17 bases lying between them. CDR3 length: 16 amino acids. This CDR3 is CAWSRGLLSVGNTIYF. The CDR3 DNA follows: TGTGCCTGGAGTCGGGGTCTGCTCTCGGTTGGAAACACCATATATTTT.

The rearrangement joins TRBV5-1 to TRBJ2-1; either TRBD1 or TRBD2 may fit D (6 bases each). This CDR3 comprises 17 residues. Germline loops: CDR1 SGHRS, CDR2 YFSETQ. V was pared by 0 bases and J by 2 bases, with 15 bases between. The DNA for the CDR3 is TGCGCCAGCAGCTTGGATGAGGCTCGGGGGCCCTACAATGAGCAGTTCTTC. Translated: CASSLDEARGPYNEQFF.

This chain uses TRBV7-9 with TRBJ1-4, with 8 positions matching TRBD1. CDR1 SEHNR and CDR2 FQNEAQ come from the germline V gene (reference sequence). The CDR3 runs to 15 residues. The V gene end was trimmed by 6 bases and the J gene end by 6 bases; junction bases not matched to a gene: 9. Here the CDR3 reads CASSYYRGIDEKLFF. The CDR3 DNA follows: TGTGCCAGCAGTTATTACAGGGGGATTGATGAAAAACTGTTTTTT.

V and J are TRBV28 and TRBJ2-1; 8 bases agree with TRBD2. CDR1 and CDR2 from the germline V gene are MDHEN and SYDVKM. V lost 5 bases and J lost 2; bases outside the gene matches: 2. The CDR3 is 14 amino acids. The CDR3 region is CASSPGGTYNEQFF. In DNA, the CDR3 is TGTGCCAGCAGTCCGGGAGGGACCTACAATGAGCAGTTCTTC.

About this clone itself: The same CDR3 also results from other DNA sequences found in this sample. The chain recombines TRBV12-3 or TRBV12-4 with TRBJ1-5; no clear D gene. CDR3 size: 12 residues. Deletions cut 3 bases from V and 7 bases from J, with 7 bases between. The CDR3 sequence is CASSFSGQPQHF. Here the CDR3 DNA reads TGTGCCAGCAGTTTTTCGGGACAGCCCCAGCATTTT.

The rearrangement uses TRBV6-5 and TRBJ2-1; D is perhaps TRBD1 (6 bases). CDR3 length: 13 residues. Trimming took 8 bases from V and 6 from J, leaving 14 bases between them. The V gene's germline CDR1 is MNHEY and CDR2 SVGAGI. This chain's CDR3 is CASLNRASNEQFF. As DNA, the CDR3 is TGTGCCAGCCTGAACAGGGCTTCCAATGAGCAGTTCTTC.

This chain joins TRBV7-2 and TRBJ1-2; TRBD1 might be the D (5 bases). V lost 6 bases and J lost 5, with 13 bases in between. This CDR3 spans 13 amino acids. Germline loops: CDR1 SGHTA, CDR2 FQGNSA. The CDR3 protein is CASSFGTVYGYTF. For the CDR3, the DNA is TGTGCCAGCAGTTTTGGGACGGTTTATGGCTACACCTTC.

The rearrangement uses TRBV6-2 or TRBV6-3 and TRBJ2-2; the D gene could be TRBD1 or TRBD2 (5 bases each). The ends were cut back, 1 base at V and 3 bases at J, with 12 bases in the middle. The CDR3 is 16 amino acids. CDR1 and CDR2 from the germline V gene are MNHEY and SVGEGT. CDR3 sequence reads: CASSYYGAGDTGELFF. The CDR3 nucleotides are TGTGCCAGCAGTTACTACGGGGCCGGAGACACCGGGGAGCTGTTTTTT.

This clone was observed once. The V and J genes are TRBV5-6 and TRBJ2-7; 8 nucleotides agree with TRBD1. The CDR3 runs to 19 residues. Looked up from germline, CDR1 is SGHDT and CDR2 is YYEEEE. V trimming: 2 bases; J trimming: 5 bases; junction bases outside the gene matches: 21. CDR3 sequence: CASSLGPFIRTGSKDEQYV. CDR3 coding DNA: TGTGCCAGCAGCTTAGGCCCATTTATAAGGACAGGGTCCAAGGACGAGCAGTACGTC.

The CDR3 DNA reads TGTGCCAGCAGCTTAGGACTAGCGGTGAGGAATGAGCAGTTCTTC. As protein: CASSLGLAVRNEQFF. The chain joins TRBV7-2 to TRBJ2-1; 9 nucleotides agree with TRBD2. The V gene's germline CDR1 is SGHTA and CDR2 FQGNSA. The CDR3 has 15 amino acids. The trim removed 1 base at V and 7 bases at J, leaving 5 bases unmatched.

The chain recombines TRBV11-3 with TRBJ2-2; 10 bases line up with TRBD2. The V gene end was trimmed by 2 bases and the J gene end by 3 bases; junction bases not matched to a gene: 6. The germline CDR1 and CDR2 sequences are SGHNT and YENEEA. The CDR3 is 17 amino acids. In nucleotides, the CDR3 is TGTGCCAGCAGCTTAAGTACCCTAGCGGGGGACACCGGGGAGCTGTTTTTT. It codes for CASSLSTLAGDTGELFF. The full variable domain, its missing parts supplied by reference TRBV11-3 and TRBJ2-2, is EAGVVQSPRYKIIEKKQPVAFWCNPISGHNTLYWYLQNLGQGPELLIRYENEEAVDDSQLPKDRFSAERLKGVDSTLKIQPAELGDSAVYLCASSLSTLAGDTGELFFGEGSRLTVL.

The chain recombines TRBV7-2 with TRBJ1-5, with D possibly TRBD1 on 6 matching bases. Per the germline V gene, CDR1 is SGHTA and CDR2 is FQGNSA. The CDR3 is 13 residues long. V was clipped by 1 base and J by 8 bases, with 9 bases between them. The CDR3 is CASSLDRAEPQHF. CDR3 DNA: TGTGCCAGCAGCTTAGACAGGGCGGAGCCCCAGCATTTT. Full variable domain (missing parts from reference TRBV7-2 and TRBJ1-5): GAGVSQSPSNKVTEKGKDVELRCDPISGHTALYWYRQSLGQGLEFLIYFQGNSAPDKSGLPSDRFSAERTGGSVSTLTIQRTQQEDSAVYLCASSLDRAEPQHFGDGTRLSIL.

The V and J genes are TRBV6-5 and TRBJ1-2, with D tentatively TRBD1 (5 bases). This CDR3 is 13 amino acids long. Per the germline V gene, CDR1 is MNHEY and CDR2 is SVGAGI. The V end was cut by 2 bases, the J end by 8 bases, with 12 bases between. The DNA for the CDR3 is TGTGCCAGCAGTTACGATGGGGCTCAGGGCTACACCTTC. This encodes CASSYDGAQGYTF.

The chain couples TRBV5-1 to TRBJ1-2, with TRBD1 as a possible D gene (5 bases). Trimming shortened V by 1 base and J by 7 bases, and 17 bases separated the two germline ends. This CDR3 has 15 amino acids. In germline, CDR1 is SGHRS, CDR2 YFSETQ. CDR3 in amino acids: CASSLFGGTTGGYTF. CDR3 DNA: TGCGCCAGCAGCTTGTTTGGGGGGACGACGGGTGGCTACACCTTC. Variable domain in full (rest from reference TRBV5-1 and TRBJ1-2): KAGVTQTPRYLIKTRGQQVTLSCSPISGHRSVSWYQQTPGQGLQFLFEYFSETQRNKGNFPGRFSGRQFSNSRSEMNVSTLELGDSALYLCASSLFGGTTGGYTFGSGTRLTVV.

This clone was picked up one time. V is TRBV10-1 and J is TRBJ2-3; D may be TRBD2 (6 bases). Germline CDR1 reads WNHNN; CDR2 reads SYGVQD (reference sequence). Trimming took off 0 bases at V and 1 base at J, with 11 bases between the two ends. The length of the CDR3 is 16 residues. The CDR3 spells CASSESSASGTDTQYF. The CDR3 DNA reads TGCGCCAGCAGTGAGTCGTCAGCTAGCGGCACAGATACGCAGTATTTT.